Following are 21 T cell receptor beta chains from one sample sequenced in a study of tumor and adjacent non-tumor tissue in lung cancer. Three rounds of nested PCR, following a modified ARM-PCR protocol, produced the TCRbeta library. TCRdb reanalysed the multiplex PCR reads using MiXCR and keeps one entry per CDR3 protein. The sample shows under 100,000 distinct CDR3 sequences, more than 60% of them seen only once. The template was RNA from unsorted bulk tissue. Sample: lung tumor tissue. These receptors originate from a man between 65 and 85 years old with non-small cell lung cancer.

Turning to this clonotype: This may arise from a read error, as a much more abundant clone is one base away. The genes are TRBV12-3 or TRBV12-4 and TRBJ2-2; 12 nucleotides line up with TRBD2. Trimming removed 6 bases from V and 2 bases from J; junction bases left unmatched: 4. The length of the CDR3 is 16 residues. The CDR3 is CASRRTSGVNTGELFF. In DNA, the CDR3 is TGTGCCAGCAGACGGACTAGCGGGGTAAACACCGGGGAGCTGTTTTTT.

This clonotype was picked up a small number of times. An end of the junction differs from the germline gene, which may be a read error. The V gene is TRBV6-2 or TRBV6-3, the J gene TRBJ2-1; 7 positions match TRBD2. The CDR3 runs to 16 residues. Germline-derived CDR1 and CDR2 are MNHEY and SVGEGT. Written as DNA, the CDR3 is TGTGTCAGCAGTTACCCTCGGGGGGACTCCTACAATGAGCAGTTCTTT. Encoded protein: CVSSYPRGDSYNEQFF.

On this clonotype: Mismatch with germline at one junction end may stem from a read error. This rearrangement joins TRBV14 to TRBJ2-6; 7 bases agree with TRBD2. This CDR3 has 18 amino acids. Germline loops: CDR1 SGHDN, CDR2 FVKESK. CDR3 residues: CVSSQDEQRGAGANVLTF. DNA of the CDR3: TGTGTCAGCAGCCAAGATGAGCAGCGGGGTGCCGGGGCCAACGTCCTGACTTTC.

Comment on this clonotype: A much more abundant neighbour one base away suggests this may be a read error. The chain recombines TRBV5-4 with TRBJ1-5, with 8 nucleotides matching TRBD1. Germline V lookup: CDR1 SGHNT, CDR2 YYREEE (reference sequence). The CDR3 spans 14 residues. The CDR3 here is CASSLGQGNQPRHF. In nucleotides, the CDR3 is TGTGCCAGCAGCTTGGGACAGGGGAATCAGCCCCGGCATTTT.

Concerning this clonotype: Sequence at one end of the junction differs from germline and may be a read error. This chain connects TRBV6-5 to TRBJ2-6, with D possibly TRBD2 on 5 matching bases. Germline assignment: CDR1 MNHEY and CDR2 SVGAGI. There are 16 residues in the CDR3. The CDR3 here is CASSHMAGSGANVLTF. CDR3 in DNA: TGTGCCAGCAGTCACATGGCGGGCTCTGGTGCCAACGTCCTGACTTTC.

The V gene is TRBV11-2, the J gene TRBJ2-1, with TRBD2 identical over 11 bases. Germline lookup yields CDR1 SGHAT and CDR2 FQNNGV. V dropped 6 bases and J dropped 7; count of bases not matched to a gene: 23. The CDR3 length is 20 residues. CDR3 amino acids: CASSLRGGARRLAGYNEQFF. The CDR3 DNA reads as TGTGCCAGCAGTCTCCGGGGGGGGGCAAGGAGACTAGCGGGGTATAATGAGCAGTTCTTC.

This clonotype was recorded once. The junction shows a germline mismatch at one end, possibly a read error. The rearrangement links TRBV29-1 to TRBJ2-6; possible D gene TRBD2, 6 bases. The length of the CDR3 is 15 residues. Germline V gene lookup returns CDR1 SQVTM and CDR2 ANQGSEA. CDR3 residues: CSAPGRAGGANVPTF. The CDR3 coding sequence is TGCAGCGCTCCCGGGAGAGCCGGTGGGGCCAACGTCCCGACTTTC. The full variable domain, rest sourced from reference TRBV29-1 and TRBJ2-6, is SAVISQKPSRDICQRGTSLTIQCQVDSQVTMMFWYRQQPGQSLTLIATANQGSEATYESGFVIDKFPISRPNLTFSTLTVSNMSPEDSSIYLCSAPGRAGGANVPTFGAGSRLTVL.

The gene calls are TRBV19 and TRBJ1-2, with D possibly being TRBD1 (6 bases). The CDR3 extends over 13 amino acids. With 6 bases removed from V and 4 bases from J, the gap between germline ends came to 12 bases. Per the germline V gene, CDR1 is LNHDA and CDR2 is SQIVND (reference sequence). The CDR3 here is CASSAGVGYGYTF. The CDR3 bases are TGTGCCAGTAGCGCAGGGGTAGGCTATGGCTACACCTTC. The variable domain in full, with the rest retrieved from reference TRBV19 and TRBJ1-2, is DGGITQSPKYLFRKEGQNVTLSCEQNLNHDAMYWYRQDPGQGLRLIYYSQIVNDFQKGDIAEGYSVSREKKESFPLTVTSAQKNPTAFYLCASSAGVGYGYTFGSGTRLTVV.

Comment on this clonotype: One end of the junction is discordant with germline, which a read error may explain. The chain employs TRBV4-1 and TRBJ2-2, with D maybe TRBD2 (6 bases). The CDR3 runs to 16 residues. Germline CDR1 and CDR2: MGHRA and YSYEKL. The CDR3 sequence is CASSQAGTSNNGEPFF. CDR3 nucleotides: TGCGCCAGCAGCCAAGCCGGGACTTCGAACAACGGGGAGCCGTTTTTT.

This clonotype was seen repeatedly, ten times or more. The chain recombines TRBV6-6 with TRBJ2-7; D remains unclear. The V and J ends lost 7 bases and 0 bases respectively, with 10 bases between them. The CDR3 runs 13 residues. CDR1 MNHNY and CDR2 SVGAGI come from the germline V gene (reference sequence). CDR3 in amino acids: CASIHSSSYEQYF. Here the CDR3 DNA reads TGTGCCAGCATTCACTCGAGCTCCTACGAGCAGTACTTC.

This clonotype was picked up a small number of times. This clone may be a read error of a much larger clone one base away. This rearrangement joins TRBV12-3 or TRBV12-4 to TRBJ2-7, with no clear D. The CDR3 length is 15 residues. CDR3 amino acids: CASNLGGPSSYEQYF. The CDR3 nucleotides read TGTGCCAGCAATTTAGGTGGGCCAAGCTCCTACGAGCAGTACTTC.

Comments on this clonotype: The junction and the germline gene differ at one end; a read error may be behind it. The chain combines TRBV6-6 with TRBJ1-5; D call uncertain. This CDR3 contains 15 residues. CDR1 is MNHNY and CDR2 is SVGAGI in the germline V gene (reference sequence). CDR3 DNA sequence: TGTGCCAGTAGTTACTCTGGACGGGGAAACCAGCCCCAGCATTTT. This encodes CASSYSGRGNQPQHF.

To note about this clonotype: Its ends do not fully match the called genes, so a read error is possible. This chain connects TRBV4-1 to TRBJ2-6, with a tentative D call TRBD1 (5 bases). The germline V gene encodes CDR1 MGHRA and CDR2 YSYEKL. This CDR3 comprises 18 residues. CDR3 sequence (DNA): TGCGCCAGCAGCCAATTCCCGACCGACAGTACTGGGGCCAACGTCCTGACCTTC. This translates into CASSQFPTDSTGANVLTF.

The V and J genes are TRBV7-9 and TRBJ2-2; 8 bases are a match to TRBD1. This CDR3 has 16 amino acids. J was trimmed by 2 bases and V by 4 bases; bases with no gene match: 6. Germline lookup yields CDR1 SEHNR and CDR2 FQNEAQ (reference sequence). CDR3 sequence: CASSSPDRDNTGELFF. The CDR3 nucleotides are TGTGCCAGCAGCTCCCCGGACAGGGATAACACCGGGGAGCTGTTTTTT.

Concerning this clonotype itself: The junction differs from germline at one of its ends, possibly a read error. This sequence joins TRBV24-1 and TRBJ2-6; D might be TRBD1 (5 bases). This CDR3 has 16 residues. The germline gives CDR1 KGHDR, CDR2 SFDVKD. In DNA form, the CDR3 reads TGTGCCAGCAGTGATGGACACTACTCTGGGGCCAACGTCCTGACTTTC. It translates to CASSDGHYSGANVLTF.

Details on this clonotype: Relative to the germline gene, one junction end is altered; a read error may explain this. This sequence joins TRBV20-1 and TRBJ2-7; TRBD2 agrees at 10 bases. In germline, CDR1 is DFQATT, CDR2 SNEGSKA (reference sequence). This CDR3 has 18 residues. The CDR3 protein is CSARDLPSGGLIGHEHYF. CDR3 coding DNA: TGCAGTGCTAGAGATCTACCTAGCGGGGGCCTCATCGGCCACGAGCACTACTTC.

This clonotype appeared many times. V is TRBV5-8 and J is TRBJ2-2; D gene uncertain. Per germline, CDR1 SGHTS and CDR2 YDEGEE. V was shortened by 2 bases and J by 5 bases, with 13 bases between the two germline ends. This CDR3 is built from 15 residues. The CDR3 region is CASSFGFTVTGELFF. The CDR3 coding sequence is TGTGCCAGCAGCTTTGGCTTCACCGTTACCGGGGAGCTGTTTTTT. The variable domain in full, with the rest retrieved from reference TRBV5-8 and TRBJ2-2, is EAGVTQSPTHLIKTRGQQATLRCSPISGHTSVYWYQQALGLGLQFLLWYDEGEERNRGNFPPRFSGRQFPNYSSELNVNALELEDSALYLCASSFGFTVTGELFFGEGSRLTVL.

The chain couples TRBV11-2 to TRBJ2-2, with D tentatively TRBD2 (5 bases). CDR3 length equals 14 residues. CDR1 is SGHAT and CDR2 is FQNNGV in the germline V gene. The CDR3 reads CGRTSSGNTGELFF. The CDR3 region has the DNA TGTGGCAGGACGTCAAGCGGGAACACCGGGGAGCTGTTTTTT. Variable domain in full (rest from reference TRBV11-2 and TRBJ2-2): EAGVAQSPRYKIIEKRQSVAFWCNPISGHATLYWYQQILGQGPKLLIQFQNNGVVDDSQLPKDRFSAERLKGVDSTLKIQPAKLEDSAVYLCGRTSSGNTGELFFGEGSRLTVL.

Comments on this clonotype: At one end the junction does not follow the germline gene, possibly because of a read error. The CDR3 sequence is CAGSTDGRYNEQFF. The CDR3 bases are TGTGCCGGCAGCACCGATGGCAGATACAATGAGCAGTTCTTC. J is TRBJ2-1 and V is TRBV11-1; no definite D call. Germline-derived CDR1 and CDR2 are SGHAT and FQDESV (reference sequence). The CDR3 is 14 amino acids.

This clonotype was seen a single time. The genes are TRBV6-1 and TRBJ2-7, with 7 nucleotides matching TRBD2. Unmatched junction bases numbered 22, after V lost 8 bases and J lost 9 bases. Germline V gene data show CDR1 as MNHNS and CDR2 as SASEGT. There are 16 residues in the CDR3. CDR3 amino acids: CASQFGAGVRRVGQYF. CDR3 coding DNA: TGTGCCAGCCAGTTTGGCGCGGGGGTGAGAAGGGTGGGGCAGTACTTC.

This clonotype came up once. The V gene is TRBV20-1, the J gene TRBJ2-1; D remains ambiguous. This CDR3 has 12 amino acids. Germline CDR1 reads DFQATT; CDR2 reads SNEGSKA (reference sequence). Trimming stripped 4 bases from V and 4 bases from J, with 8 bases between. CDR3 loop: CSANPDYNEQFF. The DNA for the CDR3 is TGCAGTGCTAACCCAGATTACAATGAGCAGTTCTTC.